The 3 T cell receptor beta chains listed next were all sequenced from one sample in a study of blood T cell repertoires in COVID-19 (dated by TCRdb to 2020 to 2022). Receptors were amplified or captured by the immunoSEQ multiplex PCR assay. The table comes from immuneACCESS by way of TCRdb, which keeps in-frame sequences with V and J called. Part of the clones is missing from these tables; in studies checked, under half for an unresolved V gene and the rest for unknown reasons. The sample profile shows 120,000 or so clones; 55% to 75% of them were found once. The ten largest clones add up to roughly 2% of the sample. Sequenced material: peripheral blood. The receptors come from a woman aged 65 to 85 with acute or convalescent COVID-19.

This chain connects TRBV3-1 (or the pseudogene TRBV3-2) to TRBJ1-6; D remains unclear. CDR3 size: 18 residues. V was cut by 2 bases and J by 0 bases, with 14 bases left in between. Per germline, CDR1 LGHDT and CDR2 YNNKEL (reference sequence). The DNA of the CDR3 is TGTGCCAGCAGCCAATCGGGAGGGAGAAGCTCCTATAATTCACCCCTCCACTTT. Protein product: CASSQSGGRSSYNSPLHF.

The genes are TRBV7-8 and TRBJ1-2, with D possibly matching TRBD1 (6 bases). V gave up 5 bases and J gave up 4 bases, with 11 bases separating them. Germline-derived CDR1 and CDR2 are SGHVS and FQNEAQ. This CDR3 is 13 amino acids long. The CDR3 loop is CASSSSGVYGYTF. CDR3 in DNA: TGTGCCAGCAGCAGTTCAGGGGTCTATGGCTACACCTTC.

This chain joins TRBV5-4 and TRBJ2-1; 7 bases match TRBD2. Germline V gene lookup returns CDR1 SGHNT and CDR2 YYREEE (reference sequence). Germline trimming cut 4 bases from V and 8 bases from J; bases unmatched to any gene: 15. This CDR3 contains 16 residues. CDR3 sequence reads: CASSPAWGGMEHEQFF. As DNA, the CDR3 is TGTGCCAGCAGCCCCGCCTGGGGGGGGATGGAGCATGAGCAGTTCTTC. Full variable domain (remainder filled in from reference TRBV5-4 and TRBJ2-1): ETGVTQSPTHLIKTRGQQVTLRCSSQSGHNTVSWYQQALGQGPQFIFQYYREEENGRGNFPPRFSGLQFPNYSSELNVNALELDDSALYLCASSPAWGGMEHEQFFGPGTRLTVL.